This TCR beta chain comes out of a study of blood T cell repertoires in COVID-19. Study-wide context: Sources were T cells, B-cell-depleted T cells, or PBMCs; the material itself was cDNA or gDNA.

This clone was detected only once. As handled by the study authors: Researchers report that nucleated cell counts were estimated from reference gene primer amplification. TCRdb's copy holds only in-frame clones and misses some; the assay was immunoSEQ multiplex PCR. V and J calls plus clone size are reproduced from that table; the DNA served to infer D and trimming. The sample holds over 60,000 clones, about nine tenths seen once. This receptor was identified in a man between 65 and 79 years old with active or convalescent COVID-19. The sequenced sample was peripheral blood.

CDR3 bases: TGTGCCAGCTCACTCGTCACAGATACGCAGTATTTT. This translates into CASSLVTDTQYF. The chain links TRBV18 to TRBJ2-3, with D hard to call. CDR1 and CDR2 (germline): KGHSH, LQKENI. The ends were cut back, 4 bases at V and 2 bases at J, with 4 bases in the middle. CDR3 length: 12 residues.